This passage covers 27 T cell receptor beta chains from one sample sequenced in a study of T cell changes during pregnancy in multiple sclerosis. The table came from immunoSEQ multiplex PCR; TCRdb's copy has only in-frame clones and leaves some out. The sample yields roughly 99,000 clones, approximately 90% seen once. The specimen was peripheral blood, collected after pregnancy. The receptor set was obtained from a female donor in good health, enrolled as a control in a pregnancy study.

This clone was observed once. The rearrangement links TRBV15 to TRBJ2-5; D is undetermined. V was trimmed by 0 bases and J by 5 bases, leaving 13 bases between them. The germline V gene encodes CDR1 LNHNV and CDR2 YYDKDF (reference sequence). This CDR3 is built from 15 residues. This CDR3 is CATSREITSGETQYF. The CDR3 DNA is TGTGCCACCAGCAGAGAGATCACTTCCGGGGAGACCCAGTACTTC.

V gene TRBV11-2 combines with J gene TRBJ2-7; 7 bases line up with TRBD1. The CDR3 is 13 residues long. Losses at the gene ends were 6 bases for V and 6 bases for J; bases not matched to a gene: 8. The V gene's germline CDR1 is SGHAT and CDR2 FQNNGV. CDR3 protein: CASSHNRGGEQYF. CDR3 nucleotide sequence: TGTGCCAGCAGTCATAACAGGGGTGGCGAGCAGTACTTC. The full variable domain, in which reference TRBV11-2 and TRBJ2-7 provide the parts outside the CDR3, is EAGVAQSPRYKIIEKRQSVAFWCNPISGHATLYWYQQILGQGPKLLIQFQNNGVVDDSQLPKDRFSAERLKGVDSTLKIQPAKLEDSAVYLCASSHNRGGEQYFGPGTRLTVT.

This clone appeared a few times. This chain uses TRBV5-8 with TRBJ2-6, with TRBD1 as a possible D gene (6 bases). Trimming removed 6 bases from V and 0 bases from J, with 13 bases in between. The CDR3 is 16 residues long. Per germline, CDR1 SGHTS and CDR2 YDEGEE. CDR3 amino acids: CASTPLGGSGANVLTF. As DNA, the CDR3 is TGTGCCAGCACCCCTTTAGGGGGCTCTGGGGCCAACGTCCTGACTTTC.

The chain uses TRBV13 and TRBJ1-1; 8 positions match TRBD1. With V trimmed by 3 bases and J by 3 bases, 3 bases remained unmatched. In germline, CDR1 is PRHDT, CDR2 FYEKMQ (reference sequence). The CDR3 runs 14 residues. The CDR3 nucleotides read TGTGCCAGCAGCTTGAGGACAGGGTACACTGAAGCTTTCTTT. It codes for CASSLRTGYTEAFF.

The CDR3 DNA sequence: TGCAGCGTGTTAGGCAGGACAAGCGGGGAGCTGTTTTTT. This sequence encodes CSVLGRTSGELFF. J is TRBJ2-2 and V is TRBV29-1; D perhaps matches TRBD1 (5 bases). CDR3 length: 13 residues. Germline CDR1 SQVTM, CDR2 ANQGSEA. Trimming removed 6 bases from V and 7 bases from J, with 15 bases in between.

The chain is built from TRBV2 and TRBJ2-7, with 7 nucleotides matching TRBD1. The CDR3 has 14 amino acids. The germline gives CDR1 SNHLY, CDR2 FYNNEI. Trimming at V came to 6 bases and at J to 5 bases, leaving 10 bases not matched to a gene. The CDR3 is CASRTGTAENEQYF. The CDR3 region has the DNA TGTGCCAGCAGGACCGGGACAGCAGAGAACGAGCAGTACTTC. Full variable domain (rest looked up from reference TRBV2 and TRBJ2-7): EPEVTQTPSHQVTQMGQEVILRCVPISNHLYFYWYRQILGQKVEFLVSFYNNEISEKSEIFDDQFSVERPDGSNFTLKIRSTKLEDSAMYFCASRTGTAENEQYFGPGTRLTVT.

The CDR3 region is CASSLRGSGSVNEQFF. The CDR3 coding sequence is TGTGCCAGCAGCCTTCGGGGTAGCGGGTCCGTCAATGAGCAGTTCTTC. The chain has TRBV4-2 and TRBJ2-1; 7 nucleotides line up with TRBD2. The CDR3 consists of 16 residues. The germline gives CDR1 LGHNA, CDR2 YNFKEQ. Germline trimming cut 4 bases from V and 6 bases from J; bases unmatched to any gene: 12.

The gene calls are TRBV7-9 and TRBJ1-2; maybe TRBD1 (6 bases). V dropped 5 bases and J dropped 8 bases, with 15 bases sitting between them. CDR1 and CDR2 from the germline V gene are SEHNR and FQNEAQ (reference sequence). The CDR3 runs 13 residues. CDR3 sequence reads: CASSQGTRGGYTF. The CDR3 DNA reads as TGTGCCAGCAGCCAAGGGACACGAGGGGGCTACACCTTC.

The CDR3 region is CASSVGGEVSNQPQHF. The CDR3 DNA is TGTGCCAGCAGCGTAGGGGGGGAGGTAAGCAATCAGCCCCAGCATTTT. The chain links TRBV9 to TRBJ1-5; tentatively, D is TRBD1 (5 bases). Germline V gene data show CDR1 as SGDLS and CDR2 as YYNGEE. The CDR3 runs 16 residues. With 0 bases removed from V and 1 base from J, the gap between germline ends came to 11 bases.

The gene calls are TRBV5-4 and TRBJ2-1; 8 nucleotides align to TRBD2. Germline V gene data show CDR1 as SGHNT and CDR2 as YYREEE (reference sequence). This CDR3 has 16 amino acids. The J segment lost 4 bases and the V segment lost 4 bases, leaving 10 bases of the junction unmatched. CDR3 sequence: CASSVSGTRGYNEQFF. CDR3 sequence (DNA): TGTGCCAGCAGCGTATCCGGGACTAGAGGGTACAATGAGCAGTTCTTC.

This clone was recorded once. The chain links TRBV9 to TRBJ2-7; D perhaps matches TRBD1 (5 bases). This CDR3 is built from 14 residues. Germline V lookup: CDR1 SGDLS, CDR2 YYNGEE. Trimming left V 3 bases short and J 2 bases short, with 12 bases between. The CDR3 region is CASSAQVSAYEQYF. CDR3 coding DNA: TGTGCCAGCAGCGCACAGGTCTCAGCCTACGAGCAGTACTTC.

The chain is built from TRBV28 and TRBJ1-5; 10 bases line up with TRBD1. Germline V gene sequence: CDR1 MDHEN, CDR2 SYDVKM. V lost 5 bases, J lost 7 bases, and 5 bases stayed unmatched. The CDR3 is made up of 14 amino acids. DNA for the CDR3: TGTGCCAGCAGTCGGACAGGGGGAAGGCAGCCCCAGCATTTT. Its translation is CASSRTGGRQPQHF.

This clone was found once. V and J are TRBV30 and TRBJ2-1; D gene unclear. This CDR3 contains 9 residues. Between the trimmed V and J ends, which lost 8 bases and 7 bases, there was a span of 6 bases. Germline V gives CDR1 GTSNPN, CDR2 SVGIG (reference sequence). CDR3 in amino acids: CALSNEQFF. CDR3 in DNA: TGTGCCCTGTCGAATGAGCAGTTCTTC.

The chain combines TRBV9 with TRBJ2-5, with D unclear. The CDR3 has 15 amino acids. CDR1 is SGDLS and CDR2 is YYNGEE in the germline V gene. Deletions cut 0 bases from V and 7 bases from J, with 16 bases between. This chain's CDR3 is CASSVAAAPPWTQYF. The CDR3 DNA is TGTGCCAGCAGCGTAGCGGCGGCCCCGCCCTGGACCCAGTACTTC.

The chain has TRBV6-6 and TRBJ2-7, with 9 bases that match TRBD1. With 8 bases clipped from V and 3 bases from J, the junction kept 5 bases outside the gene matches. The germline CDR1 and CDR2 sequences are MNHNY and SVGAGI (reference sequence). CDR3 length: 13 residues. CDR3 protein: CASAGTGHYEQYF. CDR3 nucleotides: TGTGCCAGCGCGGGGACAGGGCACTACGAGCAGTACTTC.

J is TRBJ1-1 and V is TRBV5-1; D ambiguous. Germline V gives CDR1 SGHRS, CDR2 YFSETQ. V lost 2 bases to trimming and J lost 4 bases, with 9 bases between them. This CDR3 spans 13 amino acids. The CDR3 DNA is TGCGCCAGCAGCTTACGGGATGGCACTGAAGCTTTCTTT. Translation: CASSLRDGTEAFF.

About this clone itself: This sample also contains other DNA sequences that code for the same CDR3. V is TRBV28 and J is TRBJ2-3; D not resolved. CDR3 length: 12 amino acids. CDR1 is MDHEN, CDR2 SYDVKM, per germline. With 2 bases removed from V and 3 bases from J, the gap between germline ends came to 3 bases. Here the CDR3 DNA reads TGTGCCAGCAGTTTACGTACAGATACGCAGTATTTT. It encodes CASSLRTDTQYF.

The chain uses TRBV12-5 and TRBJ2-2; a possible D gene is TRBD1 (6 bases). Germline V lookup: CDR1 LGHNT, CDR2 FRNRAP. This CDR3 contains 17 residues. V lost 6 bases and J lost 3, with 20 bases in between. CDR3 sequence: CASGRNTGILDTGELFF. The DNA of the CDR3 is TGTGCTAGTGGACGAAACACAGGGATTCTGGACACCGGGGAGCTGTTTTTT.

As to this clone: Other DNA sequences in this sample translate to the same CDR3. The V call is TRBV25-1, the J call TRBJ1-5; 7 nucleotides align to TRBD1. Germline loops: CDR1 MGHDK, CDR2 SYGVNS. V shed 1 base, J shed 6 bases, and the junction held 9 bases outside the gene matches. This CDR3 comprises 16 residues. CDR3: CASSESGRGHGQPQHF. The CDR3 nucleotides read TGTGCCAGCAGTGAATCGGGTAGGGGGCATGGTCAGCCCCAGCATTTT. Combining the CDR3 with reference TRBV25-1 and TRBJ1-5 gives the whole variable domain EADIYQTPRYLVIGTGKKITLECSQTMGHDKMYWYQQDPGMELHLIHYSYGVNSTEKGDLSSESTVSRIRTEHFPLTLESARPSHTSQYLCASSESGRGHGQPQHFGDGTRLSIL.

V is TRBV7-2 and J is TRBJ1-2; the match to TRBD1 covers 7 bases. Trimming at V came to 5 bases and at J to 0 bases, leaving 6 bases not matched to a gene. The CDR3 consists of 15 residues. The germline CDR1 and CDR2 sequences are SGHTA and FQGNSA. The DNA of the CDR3 is TGTGCCAGCAGCCCGTGGGACAGAACTAACTATGGCTACACCTTC. Translation: CASSPWDRTNYGYTF.

This clone was observed a few times. The V gene is TRBV6-1, the J gene TRBJ1-6, with 8 positions matching TRBD1. Germline V gene lookup returns CDR1 MNHNS and CDR2 SASEGT. The ends lost 2 bases at V and 9 bases at J; junction bases unmatched: 12. The CDR3 runs to 17 residues. CDR3 protein: CASSESPGQALGSPLHF. CDR3 DNA: TGTGCCAGCAGTGAAAGTCCGGGACAGGCCTTAGGTTCACCCCTCCACTTT.

This clone was counted a few times. The chain employs TRBV7-2 and TRBJ2-7, with D uncertain. The CDR3 totals 12 residues. The V gene lost 5 bases and the J gene lost 6 bases, with 11 bases spanning the gap. Per germline, CDR1 SGHTA and CDR2 FQGNSA. In nucleotides, the CDR3 is TGTGCCAGCAGCCTTCAGCGCGCCGAGCAGTACTTC. Protein sequence: CASSLQRAEQYF.

The chain employs TRBV27 and TRBJ2-1; TRBD2 matches at 10 bases. Germline assignment: CDR1 MNHEY and CDR2 SMNVEV (reference sequence). This CDR3 has 16 residues. Trimming at V came to 0 bases and at J to 2 bases, leaving 1 base not matched to a gene. CDR3 nucleotide sequence: TGTGCCAGCAGTTTATCAAGCGGGAGGGCCTACAATGAGCAGTTCTTC. Protein sequence: CASSLSSGRAYNEQFF.

V usage is TRBV11-3 and J usage is TRBJ2-3; D is possibly TRBD2 (6 bases). The CDR3 loop spans 13 amino acids. Germline values: CDR1 SGHNT, CDR2 YENEEA. V was pared by 5 bases and J by 4 bases, with 10 bases between. The CDR3 loop reads CASSVAVSDTQYF. The CDR3 DNA is TGTGCCAGCAGCGTAGCGGTGTCAGATACGCAGTATTTT.

J is TRBJ1-2 and V is TRBV30; 8 positions agree with TRBD1. Germline CDR1 GTSNPN, CDR2 SVGIG (reference sequence). CDR3 length: 13 residues. The V and J ends lost 3 bases and 6 bases, in that order; junction bases with no gene match: 6. The CDR3 here is CAWRRRQGNGYTF. CDR3 in DNA: TGTGCCTGGAGAAGGAGACAGGGGAATGGCTACACCTTC. Supplemented by reference TRBV30 and TRBJ1-2, the full variable domain reads SQTIHQWPATLVQPVGSPLSLECTVEGTSNPNLYWYRQAAGRGLQLLFYSVGIGQISSEVPQNLSASRPQDRQFILSSKKLLLSDSGFYLCAWRRRQGNGYTFGSGTRLTVV.

The J gene is TRBJ1-1, the V gene TRBV12-5; TRBD1 might be the D (5 bases). The CDR3 is made up of 18 amino acids. The V gene's germline CDR1 is LGHNT and CDR2 FRNRAP. The V end was cut by 2 bases, the J end by 1 base, with 20 bases between. The CDR3 reads CASGLIIGRGPPNTEAFF. In nucleotides, the CDR3 is TGTGCTAGTGGTTTGATAATCGGGAGGGGCCCACCGAACACTGAAGCTTTCTTT.

The rearrangement links TRBV28 to TRBJ1-1, with 7 bases aligning to TRBD1. The CDR3 runs 14 residues. V trimming: 5 bases; J trimming: 4 bases; junction bases outside the gene matches: 7. Germline-derived CDR1 and CDR2 are MDHEN and SYDVKM. CDR3 bases: TGTGCCAGCAGTCTGTCTAGGGACAGCACTGAAGCTTTCTTT. It specifies CASSLSRDSTEAFF.